A selection of T cell receptor beta chains follows, all from one sample in a study of blood T cells in healthy people across ages. Each CDR3 protein gets one entry after TCRdb re-called the 5' RACE reads with MiXCR. Of around 820,000 distinct CDR3 sequences listed, 20% to 30% are singletons. The same sample was also studied in work on T cells of mothers and their children.

The material sequenced was blood. All receptors derive from a boy aged 10-17 years in good health. Both conserved end residues are part of each CDR3. Fields, in order: V gene, J gene, D gene, clone size, CDR3 protein. D genes are given only for firm matches. A clone size is listed for some rows: how often the clone was seen (once, few, many), or a class if it is expanded.

V gene: TRBV28
J gene: TRBJ2-5
D gene: .
clone size: many
CDR3 protein: CASSRDTETQYF

V gene: TRBV7-9
J gene: TRBJ1-4
D gene: TRBD1
clone size: .
CDR3 protein: CASSPHRGGGEKLFF

V gene: TRBV7-2
J gene: TRBJ2-1
D gene: TRBD2
clone size: few
CDR3 protein: CASSPLAGGHNEQFF

V gene: TRBV11-2
J gene: TRBJ2-5
D gene: .
clone size: few
CDR3 protein: CASSLESRGRETQYF

V gene: TRBV12-3/TRBV12-4
J gene: TRBJ2-7
D gene: .
clone size: few
CDR3 protein: CASSFEGTPLRQYF

V gene: TRBV7-6
J gene: TRBJ1-1
D gene: .
clone size: few
CDR3 protein: CASSPQNSGRAFF

V gene: TRBV6-2/TRBV6-3
J gene: TRBJ1-1
D gene: .
clone size: few
CDR3 protein: CASSYSSPLRTEEAFF

V gene: TRBV12-3/TRBV12-4
J gene: TRBJ1-5
D gene: TRBD1
clone size: .
CDR3 protein: CASSPSDRGSNQPQHF

V gene: TRBV10-3
J gene: TRBJ1-4
D gene: .
clone size: .
CDR3 protein: CAISELGQNKNEKLFF

V gene: TRBV5-1
J gene: TRBJ2-5
D gene: TRBD2
clone size: .
CDR3 protein: CASSRGTSEEETQYF

V gene: TRBV4-3
J gene: TRBJ1-1
D gene: .
clone size: .
CDR3 protein: CASSQVEGLGTEAFF

V gene: TRBV29-1
J gene: TRBJ2-1
D gene: .
clone size: few
CDR3 protein: CSFRDGSYNEQFF

V gene: TRBV28
J gene: TRBJ2-7
D gene: TRBD2
clone size: .
CDR3 protein: CASITGGSGNYEQYF

V gene: TRBV2
J gene: TRBJ1-1
D gene: TRBD1
clone size: few
CDR3 protein: CASTGQGVTEAFF

V gene: TRBV6-6
J gene: TRBJ2-5
D gene: TRBD2
clone size: .
CDR3 protein: CASMYQAGSQETQYF

V gene: TRBV7-2
J gene: TRBJ2-5
D gene: .
clone size: few
CDR3 protein: CASSPSGWGGAGVQETQYF

V gene: TRBV4-2
J gene: TRBJ2-6
D gene: .
clone size: .
CDR3 protein: CASSQSSGYGANVLTF

V gene: TRBV6-6
J gene: TRBJ1-4
D gene: .
clone size: few
CDR3 protein: CASSRQEGPNEKLFF

V gene: TRBV20-1
J gene: TRBJ2-1
D gene: .
clone size: few
CDR3 protein: CSARAGVYERFF

V gene: TRBV7-9
J gene: TRBJ2-3
D gene: .
clone size: .
CDR3 protein: CASSLAGTASTDTQYF

V gene: TRBV14
J gene: TRBJ2-1
D gene: .
clone size: .
CDR3 protein: CASSQVGGSNEQFF

V gene: TRBV11-3
J gene: TRBJ2-7
D gene: .
clone size: .
CDR3 protein: CASSLAGNSYEQYF

V gene: TRBV7-9
J gene: .
D gene: TRBD1
clone size: few
CDR3 protein: CASSSTDRGSSYEQYF

V gene: TRBV7-2
J gene: TRBJ1-2
D gene: .
clone size: .
CDR3 protein: CASSFDSLVDGYTF

V gene: TRBV2
J gene: TRBJ1-4
D gene: .
clone size: .
CDR3 protein: CASSEVARGSEKLFF

V gene: TRBV28
J gene: TRBJ2-7
D gene: TRBD1
clone size: few
CDR3 protein: CASSPGEIRGRLEQYF